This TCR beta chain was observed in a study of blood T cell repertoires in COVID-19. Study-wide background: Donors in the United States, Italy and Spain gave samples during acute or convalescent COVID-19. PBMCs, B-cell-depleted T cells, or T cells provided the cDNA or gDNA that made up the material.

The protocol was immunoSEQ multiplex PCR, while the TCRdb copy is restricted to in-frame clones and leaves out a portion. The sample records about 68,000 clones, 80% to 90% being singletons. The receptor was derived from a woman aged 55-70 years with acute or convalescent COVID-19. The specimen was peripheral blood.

The CDR3 nucleotides are TGTGCCAGTAGTCCGCTAGACAGGGCGTACGAGCAGTACTTC. It encodes CASSPLDRAYEQYF. The V gene is TRBV19, the J gene TRBJ2-7, with TRBD1 matching over 7 bases. The V gene end was trimmed by 5 bases and the J gene end by 4 bases; junction bases not matched to a gene: 8. The CDR3 covers 14 residues. Germline V gene data show CDR1 as LNHDA and CDR2 as SQIVND (reference sequence).